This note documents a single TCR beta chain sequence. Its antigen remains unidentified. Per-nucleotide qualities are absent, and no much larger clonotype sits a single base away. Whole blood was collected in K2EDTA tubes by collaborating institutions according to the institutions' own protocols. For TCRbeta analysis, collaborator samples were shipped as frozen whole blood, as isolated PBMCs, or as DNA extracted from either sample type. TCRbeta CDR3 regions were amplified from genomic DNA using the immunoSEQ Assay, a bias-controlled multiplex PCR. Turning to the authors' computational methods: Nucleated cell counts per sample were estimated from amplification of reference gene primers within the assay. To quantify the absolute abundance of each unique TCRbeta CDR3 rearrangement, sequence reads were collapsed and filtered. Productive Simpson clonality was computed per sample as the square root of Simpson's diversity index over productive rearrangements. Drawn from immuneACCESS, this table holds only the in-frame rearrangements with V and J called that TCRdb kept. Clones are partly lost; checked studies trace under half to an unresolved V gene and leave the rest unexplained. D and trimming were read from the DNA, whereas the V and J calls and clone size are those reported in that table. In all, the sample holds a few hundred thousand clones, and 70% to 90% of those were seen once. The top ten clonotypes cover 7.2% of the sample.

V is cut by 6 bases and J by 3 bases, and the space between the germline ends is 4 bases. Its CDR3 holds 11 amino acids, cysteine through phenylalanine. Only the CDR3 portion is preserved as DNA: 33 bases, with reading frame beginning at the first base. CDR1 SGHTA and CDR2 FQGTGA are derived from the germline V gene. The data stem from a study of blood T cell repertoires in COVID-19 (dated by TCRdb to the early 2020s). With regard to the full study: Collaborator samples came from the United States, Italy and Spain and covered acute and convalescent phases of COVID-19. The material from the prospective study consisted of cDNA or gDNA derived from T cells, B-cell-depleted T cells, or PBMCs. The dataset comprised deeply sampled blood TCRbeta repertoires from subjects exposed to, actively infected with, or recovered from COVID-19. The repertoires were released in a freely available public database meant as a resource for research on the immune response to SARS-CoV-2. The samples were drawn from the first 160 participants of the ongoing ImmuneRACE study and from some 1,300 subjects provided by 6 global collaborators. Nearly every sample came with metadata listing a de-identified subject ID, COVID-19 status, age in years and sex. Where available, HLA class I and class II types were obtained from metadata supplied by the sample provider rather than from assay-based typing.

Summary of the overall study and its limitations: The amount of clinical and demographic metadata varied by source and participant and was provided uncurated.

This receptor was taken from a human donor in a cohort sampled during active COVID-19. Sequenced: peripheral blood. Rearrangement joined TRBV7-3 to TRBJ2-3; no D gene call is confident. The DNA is TGTGCCAGCAGTCTAACAGATACGCAGTATTTT. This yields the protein CASSLTDTQYF.